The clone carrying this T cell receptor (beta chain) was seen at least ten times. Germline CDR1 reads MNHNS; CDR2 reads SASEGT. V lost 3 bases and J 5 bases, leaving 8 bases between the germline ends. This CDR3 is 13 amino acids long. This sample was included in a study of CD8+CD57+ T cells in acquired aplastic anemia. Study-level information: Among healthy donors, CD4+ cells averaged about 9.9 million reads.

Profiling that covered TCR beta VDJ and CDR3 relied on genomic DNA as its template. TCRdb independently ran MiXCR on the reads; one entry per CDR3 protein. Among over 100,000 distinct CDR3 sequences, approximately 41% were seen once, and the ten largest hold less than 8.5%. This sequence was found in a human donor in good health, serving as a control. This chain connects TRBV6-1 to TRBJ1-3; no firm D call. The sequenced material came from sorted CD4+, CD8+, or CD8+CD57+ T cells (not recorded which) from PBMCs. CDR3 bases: TGTGCCAGCAGTGACAGTTTTCGAAACACCATATATTTT. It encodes CASSDSFRNTIYF.